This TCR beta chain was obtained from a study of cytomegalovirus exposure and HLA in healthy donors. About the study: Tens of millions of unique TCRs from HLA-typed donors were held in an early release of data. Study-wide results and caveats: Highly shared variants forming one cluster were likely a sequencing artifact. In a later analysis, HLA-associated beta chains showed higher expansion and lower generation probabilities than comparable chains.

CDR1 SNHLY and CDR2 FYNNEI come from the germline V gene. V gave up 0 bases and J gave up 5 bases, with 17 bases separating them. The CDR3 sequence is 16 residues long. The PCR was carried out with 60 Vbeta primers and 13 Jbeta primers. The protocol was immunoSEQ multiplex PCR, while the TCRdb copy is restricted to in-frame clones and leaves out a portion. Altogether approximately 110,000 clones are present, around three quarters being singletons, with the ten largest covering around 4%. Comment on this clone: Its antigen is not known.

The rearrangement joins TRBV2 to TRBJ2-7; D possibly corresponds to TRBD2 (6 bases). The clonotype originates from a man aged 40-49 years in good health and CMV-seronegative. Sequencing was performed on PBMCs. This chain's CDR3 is CASSEATGLYQNEQYF. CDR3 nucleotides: TGTGCCAGCAGTGAAGCAACAGGACTATACCAAAACGAGCAGTACTTC.